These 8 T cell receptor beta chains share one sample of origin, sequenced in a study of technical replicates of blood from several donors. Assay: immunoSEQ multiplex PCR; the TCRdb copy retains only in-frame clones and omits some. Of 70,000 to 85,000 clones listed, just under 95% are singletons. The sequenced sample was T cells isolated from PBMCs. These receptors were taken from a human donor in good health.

Here the CDR3 DNA reads TGCGCCAGCAGCTTGGACCGGACAGGCAACTATGGCTACACCTTC. It translates to CASSLDRTGNYGYTF. J is TRBJ1-2 and V is TRBV5-1; 7 bases agree with TRBD1. With 0 bases clipped from V and 2 bases from J, the junction kept 4 bases outside the gene matches. There are 15 residues in the CDR3. CDR1 is SGHRS, CDR2 YFSETQ, per germline.

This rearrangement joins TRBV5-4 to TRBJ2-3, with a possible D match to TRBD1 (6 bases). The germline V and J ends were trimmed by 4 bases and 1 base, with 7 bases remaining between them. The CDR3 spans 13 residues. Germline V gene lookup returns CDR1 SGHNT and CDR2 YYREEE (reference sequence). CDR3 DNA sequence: TGTGCCAGCAGCCGACAGGGCACAGATACGCAGTATTTT. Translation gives CASSRQGTDTQYF.

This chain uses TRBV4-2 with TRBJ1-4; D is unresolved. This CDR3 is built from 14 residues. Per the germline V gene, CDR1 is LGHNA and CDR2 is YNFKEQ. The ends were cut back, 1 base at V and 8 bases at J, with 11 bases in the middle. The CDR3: CASSQVLTGEKLFF. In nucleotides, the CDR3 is TGTGCCAGCAGCCAAGTCCTGACTGGGGAAAAACTGTTTTTT.

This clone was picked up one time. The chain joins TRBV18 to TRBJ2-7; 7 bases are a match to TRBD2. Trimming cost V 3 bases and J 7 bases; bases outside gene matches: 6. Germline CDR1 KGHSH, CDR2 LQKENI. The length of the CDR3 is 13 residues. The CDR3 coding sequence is TGTGCCAGCTCACCCGGGCCCGGGGGGGAGCAGTACTTC. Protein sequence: CASSPGPGGEQYF.

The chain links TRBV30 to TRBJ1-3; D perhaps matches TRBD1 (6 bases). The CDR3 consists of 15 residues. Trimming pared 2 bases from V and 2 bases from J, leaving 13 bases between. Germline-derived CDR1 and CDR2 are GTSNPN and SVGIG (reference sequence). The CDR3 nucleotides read TGTGCCTGGAGTCGGGGGGCGGGAGCTGGAAACACCATATATTTT. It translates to CAWSRGAGAGNTIYF.

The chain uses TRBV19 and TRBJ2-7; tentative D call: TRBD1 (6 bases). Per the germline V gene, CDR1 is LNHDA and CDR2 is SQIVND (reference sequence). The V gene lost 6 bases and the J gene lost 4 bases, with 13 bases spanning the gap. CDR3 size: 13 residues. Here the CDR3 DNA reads TGTGCCAGTAGCCACGGGACACCATACGAGCAGTACTTC. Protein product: CASSHGTPYEQYF.

CDR3 DNA: TGCAGCGTTGAATACAGCTTCTCTGGAAACACCATATATTTT. Its translation is CSVEYSFSGNTIYF. This sequence joins TRBV29-1 and TRBJ1-3; D is unclear. The CDR3 consists of 14 residues. Trimming took off 2 bases at V and 0 bases at J, with 8 bases between the two ends. The V gene's germline CDR1 is SQVTM and CDR2 ANQGSEA.

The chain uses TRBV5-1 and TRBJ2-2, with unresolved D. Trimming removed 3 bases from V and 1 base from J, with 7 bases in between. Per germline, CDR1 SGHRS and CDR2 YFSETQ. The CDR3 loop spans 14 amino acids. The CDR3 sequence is CASSYYRNTGELFF. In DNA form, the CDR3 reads TGCGCCAGCAGCTACTATCGGAACACCGGGGAGCTGTTTTTT.